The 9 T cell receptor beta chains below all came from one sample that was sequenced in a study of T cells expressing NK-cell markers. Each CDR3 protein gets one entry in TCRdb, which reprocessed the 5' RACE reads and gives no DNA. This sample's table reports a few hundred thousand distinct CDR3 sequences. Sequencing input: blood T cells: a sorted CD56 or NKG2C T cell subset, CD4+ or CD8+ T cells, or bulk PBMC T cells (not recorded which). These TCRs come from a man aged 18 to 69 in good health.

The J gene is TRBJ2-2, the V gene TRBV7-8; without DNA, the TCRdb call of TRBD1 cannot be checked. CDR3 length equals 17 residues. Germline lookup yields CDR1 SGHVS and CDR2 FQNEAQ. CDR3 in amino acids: CASSLPKTGARTGELFF. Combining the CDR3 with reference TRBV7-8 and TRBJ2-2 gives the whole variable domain GAGVSQSPRYKVAKRGQDVALRCDPISGHVSLFWYQQALGQGPEFLTYFQNEAQLDKSGLPSDRFFAERPEGSVSTLKIQRTQQEDSAVYLCASSLPKTGARTGELFFGEGSRLTVL.

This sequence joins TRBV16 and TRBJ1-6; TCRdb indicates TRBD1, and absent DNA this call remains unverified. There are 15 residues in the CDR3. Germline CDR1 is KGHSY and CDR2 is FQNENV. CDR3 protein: CASSQSAGAASPLHF.

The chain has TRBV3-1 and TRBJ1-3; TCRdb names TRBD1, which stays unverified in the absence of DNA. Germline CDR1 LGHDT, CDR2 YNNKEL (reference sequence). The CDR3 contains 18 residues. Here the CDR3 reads CASTTRRGAGLSGNTIYF.

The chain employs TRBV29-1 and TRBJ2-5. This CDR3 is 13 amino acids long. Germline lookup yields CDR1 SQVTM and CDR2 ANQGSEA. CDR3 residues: CSVDDRLVETQYF. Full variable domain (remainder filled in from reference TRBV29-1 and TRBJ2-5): SAVISQKPSRDICQRGTSLTIQCQVDSQVTMMFWYRQQPGQSLTLIATANQGSEATYESGFVIDKFPISRPNLTFSTLTVSNMSPEDSSIYLCSVDDRLVETQYFGPGTRLLVL.

CDR3 sequence: CSVVRGVDGYTF. V is TRBV29-1 and J is TRBJ1-2; TCRdb's assignment of TRBD1 cannot be checked, as there is no DNA. The germline V gene has CDR1 SQVTM and CDR2 ANQGSEA. This CDR3 region has 12 residues.

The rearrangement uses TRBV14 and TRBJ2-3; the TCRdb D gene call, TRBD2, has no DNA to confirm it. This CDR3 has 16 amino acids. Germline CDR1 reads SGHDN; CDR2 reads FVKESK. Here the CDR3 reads CASSQEKGKRTDTQYF.

The CDR3 region is CASSLSGGAGNTIYF. The gene calls are TRBV7-3 and TRBJ1-3; TCRdb gives TRBD1 as the D gene, but with no DNA this cannot be confirmed. Germline values: CDR1 SGHTA, CDR2 FQGTGA. The length of the CDR3 is 15 residues.

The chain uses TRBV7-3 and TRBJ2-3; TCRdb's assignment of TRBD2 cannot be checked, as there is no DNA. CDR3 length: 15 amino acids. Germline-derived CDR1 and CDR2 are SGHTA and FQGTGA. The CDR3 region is CASSFGGVGRDTQYF.

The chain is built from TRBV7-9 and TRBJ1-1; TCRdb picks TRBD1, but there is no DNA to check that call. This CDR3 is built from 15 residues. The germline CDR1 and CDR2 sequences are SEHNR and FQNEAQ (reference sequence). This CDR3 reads CASSSRGTSGTEAFF.